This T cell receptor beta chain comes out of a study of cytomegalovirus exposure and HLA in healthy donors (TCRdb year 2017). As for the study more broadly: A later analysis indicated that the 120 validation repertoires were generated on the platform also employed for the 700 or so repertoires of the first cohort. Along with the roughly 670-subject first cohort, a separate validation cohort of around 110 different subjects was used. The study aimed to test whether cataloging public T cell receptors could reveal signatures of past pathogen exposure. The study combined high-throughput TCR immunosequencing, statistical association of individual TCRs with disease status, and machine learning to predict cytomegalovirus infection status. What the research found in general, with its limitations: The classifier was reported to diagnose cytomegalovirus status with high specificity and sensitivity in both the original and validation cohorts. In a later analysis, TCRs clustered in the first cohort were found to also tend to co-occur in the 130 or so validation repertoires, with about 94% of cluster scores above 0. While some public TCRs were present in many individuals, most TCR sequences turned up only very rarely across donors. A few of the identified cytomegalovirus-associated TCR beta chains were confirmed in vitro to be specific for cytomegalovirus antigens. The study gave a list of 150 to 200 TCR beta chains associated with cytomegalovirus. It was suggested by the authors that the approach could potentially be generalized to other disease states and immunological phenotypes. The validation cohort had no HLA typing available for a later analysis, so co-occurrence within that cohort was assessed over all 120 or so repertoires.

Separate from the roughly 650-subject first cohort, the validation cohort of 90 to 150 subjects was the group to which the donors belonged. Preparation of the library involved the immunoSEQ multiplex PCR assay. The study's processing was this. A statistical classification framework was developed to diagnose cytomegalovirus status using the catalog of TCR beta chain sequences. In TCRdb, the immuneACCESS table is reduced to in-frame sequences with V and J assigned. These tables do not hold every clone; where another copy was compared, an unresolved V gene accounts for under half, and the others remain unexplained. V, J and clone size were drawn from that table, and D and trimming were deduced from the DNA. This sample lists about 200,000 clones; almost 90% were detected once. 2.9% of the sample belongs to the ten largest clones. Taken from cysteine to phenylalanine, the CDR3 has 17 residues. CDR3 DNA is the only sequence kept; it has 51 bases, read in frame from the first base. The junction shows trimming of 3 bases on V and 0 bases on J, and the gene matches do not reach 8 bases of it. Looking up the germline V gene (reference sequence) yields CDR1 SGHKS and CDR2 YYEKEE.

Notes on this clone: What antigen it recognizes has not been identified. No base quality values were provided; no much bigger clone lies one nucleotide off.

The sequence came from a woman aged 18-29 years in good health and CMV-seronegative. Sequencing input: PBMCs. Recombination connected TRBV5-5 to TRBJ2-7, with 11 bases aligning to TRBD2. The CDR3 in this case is CASSWKTGTSGSYEQYF. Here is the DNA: TGTGCCAGCAGCTGGAAAACCGGGACTAGCGGCTCCTACGAGCAGTACTTC.